The clone carrying this T cell receptor (beta chain) turned up a few times. Its antigen is currently unknown. The CDR3 runs 14 residues. Germline loops: CDR1 MNHEY, CDR2 SVGAGI. Trimming pared 6 bases from V and 0 bases from J, leaving 9 bases between. Assay: immunoSEQ multiplex PCR; the TCRdb copy retains only in-frame clones and omits some. The sample holds about 100,000 clones; roughly nine tenths are singletons and the top ten take about 0.91%. The sample originates from a study of PD-L1 blockade in urothelial cancer. Study as a whole: The year 2014 saw patients start atezolizumab, 1,200 mg intravenously every 3 weeks. Analyses were performed on blood at 3 weeks after treatment start (the second dose) and at 6 weeks. Study outcomes and limitations: Patients with durable benefit had greater blood expansion of tumor-associated TCR clones 3 weeks into treatment. Pretreatment TCR clonality in blood under the median foretold superior survival.

This rearrangement joins TRBV6-5 to TRBJ1-5; D uncertain. This material consisted of PBMCs, taken around atezolizumab (anti-PD-L1) treatment. This clonotype was sampled from an elderly woman with urothelial cancer. CDR3 DNA sequence: TGTGCCAGCAGAGCCGGGAGTAGCAATCAGCCCCAGCATTTT. Translation: CASRAGSSNQPQHF.